Below, 16 T cell receptor beta chains from the same sample are listed, as sequenced in a study of cytomegalovirus exposure and HLA in healthy donors. Researchers ran the PCR with 60 Vbeta and 13 Jbeta primers. Using immunoSEQ multiplex PCR, the repertoire was profiled, and TCRdb retains in-frame clones only, with some absent. The sample contains roughly 200,000 clones, about four fifths of which appear only once. What was sequenced was PBMCs. Every receptor here comes from a woman aged 45 to 65 in good health and CMV-seronegative.

The V gene is TRBV5-4, the J gene TRBJ2-1, with 8 bases lining up with TRBD1. The V and J ends lost 5 bases and 2 bases, in that order; junction bases with no gene match: 6. This CDR3 has 15 residues. Per germline, CDR1 SGHNT and CDR2 YYREEE (reference sequence). This chain's CDR3 is CASRGSTGAYNEQFF. CDR3 sequence (DNA): TGTGCCAGCAGAGGCTCGACAGGGGCCTACAATGAGCAGTTCTTC.

V is TRBV28 and J is TRBJ2-7; 10 bases match TRBD1. This CDR3 spans 16 amino acids. The germline CDR1 and CDR2 sequences are MDHEN and SYDVKM. Germline trimming cut 4 bases from V and 7 bases from J; bases unmatched to any gene: 13. CDR3 DNA: TGTGCCAGCAGTTCTTACGCCTACCGGGACAGGGGAGAGCAGTACTTC. Translated, it gives CASSSYAYRDRGEQYF.

The chain couples TRBV2 to TRBJ2-7, with 7 bases matching TRBD2. Germline CDR1 reads SNHLY; CDR2 reads FYNNEI. J gave up 0 bases and V 10 bases, and 6 bases lay outside the gene matches. The CDR3 runs 13 residues. The CDR3 coding sequence is TGTGCCACCCTAGCGGCTAGCTCCTACGAGCAGTACTTC. It yields the protein CATLAASSYEQYF.

The chain combines TRBV5-1 with TRBJ2-5; 10 nucleotides align to TRBD1. Trimming removed 2 bases from V and 1 base from J; junction bases left unmatched: 11. The CDR3 is made up of 18 amino acids. Per the germline V gene, CDR1 is SGHRS and CDR2 is YFSETQ. In nucleotides, the CDR3 is TGCGCCAGCAGCTTTACGCCGGAGGGACAGGGGTCCCAAGAGACCCAGTACTTC. This encodes CASSFTPEGQGSQETQYF. Using reference TRBV5-1 and TRBJ2-5 for the parts outside the CDR3, the full variable domain is KAGVTQTPRYLIKTRGQQVTLSCSPISGHRSVSWYQQTPGQGLQFLFEYFSETQRNKGNFPGRFSGRQFSNSRSEMNVSTLELGDSALYLCASSFTPEGQGSQETQYFGPGTRLLVL.

This rearrangement joins TRBV6-1 to TRBJ1-5, with 7 bases that match TRBD1. After removal of 4 bases from V and 5 bases from J, the junction contained 11 bases not matched to a gene. This CDR3 comprises 16 residues. The germline V gene encodes CDR1 MNHNS and CDR2 SASEGT. This CDR3 is CASSATGSLVDQPQHF. DNA for the CDR3: TGTGCCAGCAGTGCGACAGGGAGTTTAGTCGATCAGCCCCAGCATTTT.

This chain connects TRBV14 to TRBJ1-1; D call uncertain. The V gene lost 0 bases and the J gene lost 6 bases, with 5 bases spanning the gap. The CDR3 is 12 amino acids. Germline V CDR1 and CDR2: SGHDN, FVKESK. Here the CDR3 DNA reads TGTGCCAGCAGCCAAGATCCGGCTGAAGCTTTCTTT. It codes for CASSQDPAEAFF.

This clone was picked up a small number of times. V usage is TRBV13 and J usage is TRBJ2-4, with 8 bases aligning to TRBD2. The V and J ends lost 2 bases and 1 base, in that order; junction bases with no gene match: 10. Per the germline V gene, CDR1 is PRHDT and CDR2 is FYEKMQ (reference sequence). The CDR3 extends over 18 amino acids. The CDR3 sequence is CASSLRAGAIGAKNIQYF. The CDR3 nucleotides read TGTGCCAGCAGCTTACGAGCGGGAGCGATAGGGGCCAAAAACATTCAGTACTTC. The full variable domain, with the rest looked up from reference TRBV13 and TRBJ2-4, is AAGVIQSPRHLIKEKRETATLKCYPIPRHDTVYWYQQGPGQDPQFLISFYEKMQSDKGSIPDRFSAQQFSDYHSELNMSSLELGDSALYFCASSLRAGAIGAKNIQYFGAGTRLSVL.

The rearrangement uses TRBV6-4 and TRBJ2-3; maybe TRBD1 (6 bases). The CDR3 is made up of 13 amino acids. Germline V gene sequence: CDR1 MRHNA, CDR2 SNTAGT. V lost 3 bases and J 9 bases, leaving 13 bases between the germline ends. The CDR3 DNA follows: TGTGCCAGCAGTGAGGACACAGGGAACACGCAGTATTTT. This gives the protein CASSEDTGNTQYF.

The genes are TRBV11-3 and TRBJ2-7; the D gene is possibly TRBD2 (5 bases). CDR3 length equals 12 residues. The V gene's germline CDR1 is SGHNT and CDR2 YENEEA. V dropped 0 bases and J dropped 10 bases, with 10 bases sitting between them. CDR3 protein: CASSLDGRTQYF. CDR3 DNA sequence: TGTGCCAGCAGCTTAGATGGTAGGACTCAGTACTTC. The complete variable domain, with remaining parts taken from reference TRBV11-3 and TRBJ2-7, reads EAGVVQSPRYKIIEKKQPVAFWCNPISGHNTLYWYLQNLGQGPELLIRYENEEAVDDSQLPKDRFSAERLKGVDSTLKIQPAELGDSAVYLCASSLDGRTQYFGPGTRLTVT.

This chain links TRBV7-9 with TRBJ2-3; D ambiguous. Between the trimmed V and J ends, which lost 5 bases and 4 bases, there was a span of 10 bases. The CDR3 sequence is 13 residues long. CDR1 and CDR2 (germline): SEHNR, FQNEAQ (reference sequence). CDR3 sequence reads: CASSPESADTQYF. The CDR3 coding sequence is TGTGCCAGCAGCCCCGAGTCGGCAGATACGCAGTATTTT.

A single count supports this clone. The chain has TRBV9 and TRBJ1-4, with no clear D. V was trimmed by 2 bases and J by 0 bases, leaving 5 bases between them. The CDR3 is 14 amino acids. Per germline, CDR1 SGDLS and CDR2 YYNGEE. CDR3 sequence: CASSVSATNEKLFF. CDR3 nucleotide sequence: TGTGCCAGCAGCGTCTCCGCAACTAATGAAAAACTGTTTTTT. The variable domain in full, completed from reference TRBV9 and TRBJ1-4, reads DSGVTQTPKHLITATGQRVTLRCSPRSGDLSVYWYQQSLDQGLQFLIQYYNGEERAKGNILERFSAQQFPDLHSELNLSSLELGDSALYFCASSVSATNEKLFFGSGTQLSVL.

The gene calls are TRBV5-1 and TRBJ1-2, with a weak D call TRBD1 (5 bases). The CDR3 runs to 13 residues. CDR1 SGHRS and CDR2 YFSETQ come from the germline V gene. V lost 0 bases and J lost 8, with 11 bases in between. The CDR3 DNA follows: TGCGCCAGCAGCTTGGGGCAGGGTAGCGGCTACACCTTC. Its protein is CASSLGQGSGYTF.

This sequence joins TRBV4-1 and TRBJ1-5; TRBD1 might be the D (5 bases). Germline-derived CDR1 and CDR2 are MGHRA and YSYEKL. The ends were cut back, 4 bases at V and 2 bases at J, with 12 bases in the middle. CDR3 size: 15 residues. CDR3 residues: CASSRTGVGNQPQHF. CDR3 sequence (DNA): TGCGCCAGCAGCCGGACGGGGGTAGGCAATCAGCCCCAGCATTTT.

This rearrangement joins TRBV9 to TRBJ2-3, with TRBD2 matching over 7 bases. The V gene's germline CDR1 is SGDLS and CDR2 YYNGEE. CDR3 size: 14 residues. V lost 1 base to trimming and J lost 5 bases; unmatched junction nucleotides: 4. The CDR3 sequence: CASSVMGGGDTQYF. DNA of the CDR3: TGTGCCAGCAGCGTAATGGGGGGGGGAGATACGCAGTATTTT.

The chain couples TRBV7-7 to TRBJ1-2, with unresolved D. CDR3 length: 12 amino acids. Germline V lookup: CDR1 SSHAT, CDR2 FNYEAQ (reference sequence). V dropped 1 base and J dropped 4 bases, with 4 bases sitting between them. CDR3 region: CASSLDIYGYTF. Written as DNA, the CDR3 is TGTGCCAGCAGCTTAGACATCTATGGCTACACCTTC.

The chain links TRBV5-1 to TRBJ2-5; D perhaps matches TRBD1 (5 bases). Germline-derived CDR1 and CDR2 are SGHRS and YFSETQ. Trimming removed 4 bases from V and 1 base from J, with 11 bases in between. The CDR3 runs 14 residues. DNA for the CDR3: TGCGCCAGCAGCCTCCAGGGTACCCAAGAGACCCAGTACTTC. Amino acid sequence: CASSLQGTQETQYF.